The 2 T cell receptor beta chains below all came from one sample that was sequenced in a study of shared clonotypes between healthy human individuals. The method was immunoSEQ multiplex PCR; TCRdb's version includes in-frame clones alone and lacks a portion of them. Of about 1.1 million clones in the sample, about four fifths are singletons; the top ten hold 0.4% to 0.55%. Sequenced material: memory CD4+ T cells from PBMCs. This sample's subset: CD45RA-negative fraction. These receptors were taken from a man aged 18 to 35 in good health. Some clones in this sample may be carry-over from other donors' samples.

This clone has just one count. This chain links TRBV28 with TRBJ1-2; D is perhaps TRBD1 (6 bases). Germline V gene sequence: CDR1 MDHEN, CDR2 SYDVKM. The ends were cut back, 4 bases at V and 8 bases at J, with 17 bases in the middle. CDR3 length: 14 amino acids. The CDR3: CASSWTDRRGGYTF. CDR3 in DNA: TGTGCCAGCAGTTGGACTGACAGGAGGGGAGGCTACACCTTC.

Concerning this clone: A much larger clone differs by one base, so this may be a read error. V and J are TRBV15 and TRBJ1-2, with D uncertain. The CDR3 contains 13 residues. Per the germline V gene, CDR1 is LNHNV and CDR2 is YYDKDF (reference sequence). V was pared by 1 base and J by 9 bases, with 12 bases between. CDR3 sequence: CATSRGIAPSYTF. The CDR3 DNA sequence: TGTGCCACCAGCAGAGGGATAGCCCCAAGCTACACCTTC.